Listed below are T cell receptor beta chains from one sample, sequenced in a study of CD8 T cells in ankylosing spondylitis. TCRdb used MiXCR to reprocess the 5' RACE reads, holding one entry per CDR3 protein. The sample comprises more than 600,000 distinct CDR3 sequences, under 20% of which are singletons, and about 19% rests with the top ten. Sequencing was carried out using blood, either unsorted or a sorted T cell fraction (not recorded which). The source is a male donor with ankylosing spondylitis. The CDR3 runs from the conserved cysteine through the conserved F or W. The order of the fields is clone size, D gene, V gene, J gene, CDR3 protein, CDR3 DNA. D genes are given only for firm matches. Clone size is given for some rows only: seen once, a few or many times, or a class if the clone is expanded.

-	-	TRBV7-9	TRBJ1-1	CASNLDGNTEAFF	TGTGCCAGCAACCTTGACGGGAACACTGAAGCTTTCTTT
-	TRBD2	TRBV29-1	TRBJ2-7	CSVWEGSEQYF	TGCAGCGTTTGGGAGGGATCCGAGCAGTACTTC
-	TRBD1	TRBV15	TRBJ2-2	CATRPGTGFTGELFF	TGTGCCACTCGACCCGGGACAGGGTTCACCGGGGAGCTGTTTTTT
-	-	TRBV3-1	TRBJ1-4	CASGTTLGEKLFF	TGTGCCAGCGGGACGACGCTCGGGGAAAAACTGTTTTTT
once	TRBD2	TRBV4-1	TRBJ2-1	CASSQFTSGHSEQFF	TGCGCCAGCAGCCAATTCACTAGCGGTCACAGTGAGCAGTTCTTC
many	-	TRBV6-6	TRBJ2-3	CASSPAGSDTQYF	TGTGCCAGCAGCCCCGCCGGGTCAGATACGCAGTATTTT
few	-	TRBV12-3/TRBV12-4	TRBJ1-2	CASSLAGVSHPGYTF	TGTGCCAGCAGTTTAGCAGGGGTGTCCCACCCTGGCTACACCTTC
few	-	TRBV12-3/TRBV12-4	TRBJ1-2	CASTQDFYGYTF	TGTGCCAGCACACAGGATTTCTATGGCTACACCTTC
many	TRBD2	TRBV9	TRBJ2-1	CASSVSAGARTGHEQFF	TGTGCCAGCAGCGTCTCAGCGGGAGCCAGGACCGGGCATGAGCAGTTCTTC
-	TRBD2	TRBV5-1	TRBJ2-2	CASSLTGGTTGELFF	TGCGCCAGCAGCTTGACGGGGGGGACCACCGGGGAGCTGTTTTTT
few	TRBD1	TRBV20-1	TRBJ1-5	CSAKQGGAGWSNQPQHF	TGCAGTGCTAAGCAAGGGGGCGCCGGATGGAGCAATCAGCCCCAGCATTTT
few	-	TRBV2	TRBJ2-1	CASSETRGGNEQFF	TGTGCCAGCAGTGAAACCAGGGGAGGCAATGAGCAGTTCTTC
-	TRBD2	TRBV20-1	TRBJ2-2	CSAKPSGMNTGELFF	TGCAGTGCTAAACCTAGCGGGATGAACACCGGGGAGCTGTTTTTT
few	-	TRBV11-2	TRBJ2-7	CASSLRASEQYF	TGTGCCAGCAGCTTAAGGGCCTCCGAGCAGTACTTC
few	-	TRBV5-6	TRBJ2-5	CASSLGTVKETQYF	TGTGCCAGCAGCTTGGGGACCGTTAAAGAGACCCAGTACTTC
few	-	TRBV25-1	TRBJ1-3	CASRNSGNTIYF	TGTGCCAGCCGCAATTCTGGAAACACCATATATTTT
few	-	TRBV6-1	TRBJ1-5	CASSEAAGLQPQHF	TGTGCCAGCAGTGAAGCGGCAGGGCTTCAGCCCCAGCATTTT
-	TRBD2	TRBV12-3/TRBV12-4	TRBJ2-1	CASSLAPARLAGGYNEQFF	TGTGCCAGCAGTTTAGCGCCAGCCCGACTAGCGGGAGGCTACAATGAGCAGTTCTTC
few	TRBD2	TRBV19	TRBJ2-1	CASSGQRESNEQFF	TGTGCCAGTAGTGGCCAGCGGGAGAGCAATGAGCAGTTCTTC
few	-	TRBV28	TRBJ2-1	CASTDYLAYNEQFF	TGTGCCAGCACCGACTACCTGGCCTACAATGAGCAGTTCTTC
-	-	TRBV29-1	TRBJ2-3	CSVGGLGGFTDTQYF	TGCAGCGTTGGGGGGCTCGGGGGATTCACAGATACGCAGTATTTT
few	TRBD2	TRBV6-2/TRBV6-3	TRBJ2-3	CASSYPLAGDADTQYF	TGTGCCAGCAGTTACCCCCTAGCGGGAGATGCAGATACGCAGTATTTT
-	-	TRBV9	TRBJ2-3	CASSVVGLQGADTQYF	TGTGCCAGCAGCGTAGTAGGACTGCAAGGTGCAGATACGCAGTATTTT
few	-	TRBV5-1	TRBJ2-2	CASGISVPNTGELFF	TGCGCCAGCGGAATCTCCGTGCCTAACACCGGGGAGCTGTTTTTT
few	TRBD2	TRBV20-1	TRBJ2-4	CSARPAGLAGGPDIQYF	TGCAGTGCTAGGCCCGCAGGACTAGCGGGAGGGCCGGACATTCAGTACTTC
-	-	TRBV9	TRBJ1-1	CASSVARYTEAFF	TGTGCCAGCAGCGTAGCTCGATACACTGAAGCTTTCTTT
-	TRBD1	TRBV30	TRBJ1-5	CALGTGALNQPQHF	TGTGCCCTCGGGACAGGGGCCTTAAATCAGCCCCAGCATTTT
-	-	TRBV29-1	TRBJ2-7	CSASGHTYEQYF	TGCAGCGCATCGGGACACACATACGAGCAGTACTTC
many	-	TRBV7-2	TRBJ1-2	CASSKTGPNGGYTF	TGTGCCAGCAGCAAAACAGGCCCTAATGGGGGCTACACCTTC
few	-	TRBV28	TRBJ1-2	CASSWRGEGYTF	TGTGCCAGCTCCTGGAGGGGGGAGGGCTACACCTTC
-	-	TRBV2	TRBJ2-4	CASSEERGAKNIQYF	TGTGCCAGCAGTGAAGAACGGGGGGCCAAAAACATTCAGTACTTC
-	-	TRBV12-3/TRBV12-4	TRBJ1-6	CASSLRGDYNSPLHF	TGTGCCAGCAGTTTAAGAGGGGACTATAATTCACCCCTCCACTTT
-	-	TRBV6-5	TRBJ1-1	CASSYSAGEPTEAFF	TGTGCCAGCAGTTACTCAGCGGGGGAGCCCACTGAAGCTTTCTTT
-	-	TRBV20-1	TRBJ2-7	CSVGGPYEQYF	TGCAGTGTAGGCGGCCCCTACGAGCAGTACTTC
-	-	TRBV5-1	TRBJ1-2	CASSGGPDYTF	TGCGCCAGCAGCGGGGGACCAGACTACACCTTC
-	TRBD1	TRBV6-1	TRBJ1-1	CASSEWDRGNTEAFF	TGTGCCAGCAGTGAATGGGACAGGGGGAACACTGAAGCTTTCTTT
few	-	TRBV29-1	TRBJ2-1	CSVGRLLNEQFF	TGCAGCGTTGGGAGACTTCTCAATGAGCAGTTCTTC
few	-	TRBV20-1	TRBJ2-2	CSAREGASNTGELFF	TGCAGTGCTAGAGAGGGGGCATCGAACACCGGGGAGCTGTTTTTT
-	-	TRBV2	TRBJ2-6	CASSGGPKVSGANVLTF	TGTGCCAGCAGTGGGGGCCCGAAGGTCTCTGGGGCCAACGTCCTGACTTTC
-	-	TRBV4-1	TRBJ2-7	CASSQVVGGNEQYF	TGCGCCAGCAGCCAAGTGGTCGGGGGAAACGAGCAGTACTTC
-	-	TRBV7-3	TRBJ1-1	CASPLNSGLVNTEAFF	TGTGCCAGCCCTCTTAACTCTGGGTTAGTGAACACTGAAGCTTTCTTT
-	TRBD1	TRBV7-9	TRBJ1-2	CASSLEDRGYTF	TGTGCCAGCAGCTTAGAGGACAGGGGCTACACCTTC
few	TRBD2	TRBV9	TRBJ2-4	CASSGGTSGVKNIQYF	TGTGCCAGCAGCGGCGGGACTAGCGGGGTCAAAAACATTCAGTACTTC
few	TRBD1	TRBV6-2/TRBV6-3	TRBJ2-3	CASRATGEDTQYF	TGTGCCAGCAGAGCGACAGGGGAGGATACGCAGTATTTT
few	-	TRBV4-1	TRBJ2-1	CASSQEVRGGEQFF	TGCGCCAGCAGCCAAGAAGTTCGGGGTGGAGAGCAGTTCTTC
-	TRBD1	TRBV5-1	TRBJ1-1	CASSRTGGSDTEAFF	TGCGCCAGCAGCCGGACAGGGGGCAGCGACACTGAAGCTTTCTTT
few	TRBD1	TRBV27	TRBJ1-2	CASTGGYGYTF	TGTGCCAGCACAGGGGGCTATGGCTACACCTTC
-	TRBD2	TRBV6-1	TRBJ2-3	CASARGTSGRTDTQYF	TGTGCCAGCGCAAGGGGGACTAGCGGGCGCACAGATACGCAGTATTTT
many	TRBD2	TRBV29-1	TRBJ2-2	CSGTSGRTGELFF	TGCAGCGGGACTAGCGGGCGGACCGGGGAGCTGTTTTTT
-	-	TRBV27	TRBJ2-2	CASNGGRTGELFF	TGTGCCAGCAACGGGGGCAGGACCGGGGAGCTGTTTTTT
-	-	TRBV27	TRBJ2-1	CASSSSGTGNEQFF	TGTGCCAGCAGTTCCTCCGGGACTGGGAATGAGCAGTTCTTC
few	-	TRBV7-8	TRBJ1-1	CASSLRGSEAFF	TGTGCCAGCAGCCTTAGGGGCTCTGAAGCTTTCTTT
few	-	TRBV5-1	TRBJ1-1	CASSFSAGGGTEAFF	TGCGCCAGCAGCTTTAGTGCAGGAGGAGGTACTGAAGCTTTCTTT
few	TRBD1	TRBV12-3/TRBV12-4	TRBJ1-2	CASSFPGTGNYGYTF	TGTGCCAGCAGTTTCCCCGGGACAGGGAACTATGGCTACACCTTC
many	TRBD2	TRBV9	TRBJ2-2	CASSPREADNTGELFF	TGTGCCAGCAGCCCCCGGGAGGCAGATAACACCGGGGAGCTGTTTTTT
-	TRBD2	TRBV4-2	TRBJ2-7	CASSQDAVREGYEQYF	TGTGCCAGCAGCCAAGATGCGGTGCGGGAGGGCTACGAGCAGTACTTC